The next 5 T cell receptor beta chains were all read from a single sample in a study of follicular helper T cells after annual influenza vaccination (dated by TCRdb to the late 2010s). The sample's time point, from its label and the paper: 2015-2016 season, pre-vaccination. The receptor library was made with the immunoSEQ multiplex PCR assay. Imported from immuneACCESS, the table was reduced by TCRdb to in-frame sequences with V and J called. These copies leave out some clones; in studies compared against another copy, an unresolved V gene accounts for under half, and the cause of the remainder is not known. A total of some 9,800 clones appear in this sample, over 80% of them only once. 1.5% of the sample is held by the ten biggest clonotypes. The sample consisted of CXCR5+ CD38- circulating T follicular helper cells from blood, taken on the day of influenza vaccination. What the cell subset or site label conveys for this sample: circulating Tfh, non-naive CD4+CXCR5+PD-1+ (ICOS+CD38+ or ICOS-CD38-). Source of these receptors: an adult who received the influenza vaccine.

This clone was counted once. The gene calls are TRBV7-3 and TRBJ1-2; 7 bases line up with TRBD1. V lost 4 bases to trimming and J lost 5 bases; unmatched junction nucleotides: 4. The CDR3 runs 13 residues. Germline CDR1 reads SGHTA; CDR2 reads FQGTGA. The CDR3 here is CASSSNRGYGYTF. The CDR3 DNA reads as TGTGCCAGCAGCTCAAACAGGGGATATGGCTACACCTTC.

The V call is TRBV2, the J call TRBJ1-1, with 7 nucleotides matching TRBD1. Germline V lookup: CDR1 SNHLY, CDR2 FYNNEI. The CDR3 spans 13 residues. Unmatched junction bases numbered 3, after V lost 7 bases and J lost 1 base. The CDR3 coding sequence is TGTGCCAGCAATCGACAGGGGAACACTGAAGCTTTCTTT. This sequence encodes CASNRQGNTEAFF.

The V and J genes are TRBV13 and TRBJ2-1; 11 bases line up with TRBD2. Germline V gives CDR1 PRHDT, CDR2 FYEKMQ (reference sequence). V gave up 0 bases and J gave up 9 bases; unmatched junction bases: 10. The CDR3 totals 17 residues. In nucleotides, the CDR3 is TGTGCCAGCAGCTTAGGTTTGGCACTAGCGGGAGCGGGTGAGCAGTTCTTC. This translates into CASSLGLALAGAGEQFF.

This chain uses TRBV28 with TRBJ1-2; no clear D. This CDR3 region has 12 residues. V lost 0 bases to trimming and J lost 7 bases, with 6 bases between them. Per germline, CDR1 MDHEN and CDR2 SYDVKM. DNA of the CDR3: TGTGCCAGCAGTTTATGGGGTTCTGGCTACACCTTC. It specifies CASSLWGSGYTF.

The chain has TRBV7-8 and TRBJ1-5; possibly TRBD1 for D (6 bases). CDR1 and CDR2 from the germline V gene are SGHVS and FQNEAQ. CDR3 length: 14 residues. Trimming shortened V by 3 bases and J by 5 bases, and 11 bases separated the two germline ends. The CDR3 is CASSFRGPDQPQHF. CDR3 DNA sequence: TGTGCCAGCAGCTTCAGGGGACCCGATCAGCCCCAGCATTTT.